This T cell receptor beta chain derives from a study of cytomegalovirus exposure and HLA in healthy donors (dated by TCRdb to 2017 to 2019). Regarding the complete study: In an earlier analysis of roughly 590 of the donors, less than 350 Gb of sequence data and some 100 million unique TCR beta sequences from approximately 180 million T cells were reported. An early release covering roughly 600 HLA-typed donors comprised roughly 300 gigabases of sequencing data and tens of millions of unique TCR sequences. Among the approximately 420 genotyped donors, around 81% belonged to the genetic ancestry cluster associated with self-reported Caucasian donors. The study aimed to test whether signatures of past pathogen exposure could be identified by cataloging public T cell receptors. Using immunosequencing, the study profiled T cell repertoires from 550 to 750 subjects and related those repertoires to cytomegalovirus serostatus. In addition to the first cohort of several hundred subjects, a separate validation cohort of over 90 different subjects was used. To predict cytomegalovirus infection status, the study brought together high-throughput TCR immunosequencing, statistical association of individual TCRs with disease status, and machine learning. To study patterns of TCR occurrence, a later analysis re-analyzed previously published TCR beta repertoires from 666 donors and added high-resolution HLA genotyping. In the later analysis, no new phenotypic data were used to find candidate immune exposures; instead, reliance was placed on TCR beta sequences and their occurrence across donors. To decide whether each TCR beta V gene segment behaved as functional or pseudogenic, an earlier analysis of several hundred of the donors relied on high-throughput TCR beta sequencing. Alongside the repertoire data, information on donor age, sex, ethnicity and CMV serostatus was compiled. A later genetic analysis took genome-wide SNP genotypes for about 65% of the 666 donors and used that subset as a discovery cohort. All discovery cohort repertoires had been generated using a single sequencing platform. Class I and class II HLA loci were covered by the typing at four-digit resolution. The number of typed donors differed by locus: about 629-630 for A, B, C, DRB1 and DQB1; roughly 510 for DQA1; some 610 for DPA1; and some 450 for DPB1. Because of strong linkage in the cohort, five DR-DQ haplotypes were treated as single units for association and clustering. Across some 400 genotyped donors of the cohort, an average of roughly 200,000 unique TCR beta nucleotide sequences per donor were sequenced, and roughly a sixth of those sequences were non-productive.

Points on this clone: No antigen is known for it.

Libraries were built with the immunoSEQ multiplex PCR assay. For the multiplex PCR, a mixture combining 60 forward primers for TCR Vbeta segments and 13 reverse primers for TCR Jbeta segments was used. The CDR3 region of rearranged TCR beta genes was amplified from genomic DNA with a multiplex PCR assay. The Illumina HiSeq System was used to sequence the amplified TCR beta libraries as 87-base-pair reads. The paper's data handling went like this. Across the 500 to 850 repertoires, a later analysis counted approximately 75 million unique TCR beta chains, roughly 11 million of which were shared by at least two donors. To remove PCR and sequencing errors, raw reads were error-corrected and collapsed into unique sequences using a nearest-neighbor algorithm that merged closely related sequences. To assign V, D and J gene segments, CDR3 sequences were aligned to IMGT reference sequences. Each retained sequence needed at least a six-nucleotide match to both a V gene segment and a J gene segment. A rearrangement was called productive if the CDR3 had no stop codons and remained in frame with V and J, and every other rearrangement was called non-productive. Following IMGT convention, CDR3 was defined as the stretch from the second conserved V-encoded cysteine up to the conserved J-encoded phenylalanine. In an earlier analysis of more than 550 of the donors, sequences lacking an unambiguous match to a single V gene segment were excluded. An earlier analysis of 587 of the donors classified V segments as functional when productive rearrangements were above 56.7% and as segregating when the standard deviation between donors was above 5%. A statistical classification framework was built to diagnose cytomegalovirus status from the catalog of TCR beta chain sequences. V and J gene assignment, in a later analysis, came from comparing TCR nucleotide sequences with IMGT/GENE-DB human TR gene sequences. Using the TCRdist pipeline, a later analysis assigned CDR3 sequences along with most-parsimonious VDJ recombination scenarios. In a later analysis, each TCR beta chain was defined by its CDR3 amino acid sequence together with its V-gene family, and reads without a unique V-gene family were excluded. As a way to deal with suspected cross-contamination and a sequencing artifact, a later analysis dropped under 600 nucleotide sequences that were highly shared and had low generation probability. A later analysis calculated a clonal expansion index for each public chain from normalized within-repertoire ranks of inferred template counts. In a later analysis, generation probabilities were computed with a VDJ recombination model fitted to out-of-frame rearrangements, and the resulting probabilities were checked against IGoR. A later analysis scored TCR-TCR, TCR-HLA and TCR-CMV co-occurrence with hypergeometric tests, applying a repertoire-size bias correction to TCR pairs. False discovery rates were estimated in a later analysis by permuting HLA or CMV assignments 20 times. In a later analysis, co-occurring TCRs were grouped using DBSCAN, and TCRdist sequence similarity was added for clustering within HLA-allele-positive subsets. Repertoires with fewer than 30,000 or more than 120,000 public chains were left out of co-occurrence clustering, as were five repertoires with anomalous nucleotide sharing. TCRdb stores this immuneACCESS table with in-frame sequences only. Part of the clones is absent; in the studies checked, under half of the shortfall reflects unresolved V genes, and no reason is known for the rest. D and trimming come from the DNA, and the V and J calls and clone size come from that table. This sample's records show 68,000 or so clones. Around 7% of the sample lies in the top ten.

In total, roughly 670 healthy bone marrow donors made up the cohort. At the time of sampling, all cohort members were nominally healthy, though unrecorded immune exposures were likely present. The donor was CMV seropositive and was included in the group of 250 to 350 seropositive cohort members. Every donor gave a peripheral blood sample, and the peripheral blood mononuclear cells from that sample were used for TCR beta sequencing. Genomic DNA was extracted from the blood cell samples with the Qiagen DNeasy Blood Extraction Kit. V loses 6 bases, J loses 2 bases, and the germline ends lie 15 bases apart. The CDR3 spans 15 residues, from the cysteine through the phenylalanine. Here the CDR3 DNA is all that survives: 45 bases in frame from base 1. Taken from the germline V gene (reference sequence), the CDR1 and CDR2 loops are LNHDA and SQIVND. Findings and caveats that apply to the study as a whole: When HLA alleles, especially DR and DQ, strongly co-occurred, TCR associations were difficult to assign to individual alleles. Roughly uniform sequencing depth across donors was assumed in presence/absence analyses, although this assumption may not hold. In both the original and validation cohorts, the classifier was reported to diagnose cytomegalovirus status with high specificity and sensitivity. In a later analysis, several top co-occurrence clusters were reported to appear linked to parvovirus B19, influenza, CMV and Epstein-Barr virus. The study listed 164 TCR beta chains as associated with cytomegalovirus. According to the authors, the approach could potentially be generalized to other disease states and immunological phenotypes. Because the 87-base-pair reads could not distinguish some IMGT-functional V segments, including TRBV6-2 and TRBV6-3, those segments were excluded. A further reported finding was that TCR beta sequences accurately predicted the HLA-A and HLA-B alleles for most subjects in the first cohort. For the cohort, immune exposure information was limited to CMV serostatus. In an earlier analysis of more than 500 of the donors, most TCR beta V segments appeared in productive rearrangements about 90% or about 30% of the time, broadly matching IMGT annotations. A few of the identified cytomegalovirus-associated TCR beta chains were confirmed in vitro to be specific for cytomegalovirus antigens. According to a later analysis, most CMV-associated TCR beta chains appeared to be HLA-restricted, and the HLA associations seemed to be driven largely by CMV exposure. At a false discovery rate of 0.05, a later analysis linked around 17,000 TCR beta sequences to specific HLA alleles. In a later analysis, HLA-associated TCR beta chains were found to be more clonally expanded and to have lower generation probabilities than equally common non-associated chains. In a later analysis, TCR association rates were found to vary across HLA loci, with the most associated TCRs seen for DRB1 alleles and the fewest for HLA-C alleles. In a later genetic analysis, a missense DCLRE1C variant was associated with V-gene and J-gene trimming of TCR beta chains, and the association was replicated in an independent cohort. Only TCR beta chains were sequenced in this cohort, and the absence of alpha or paired-chain data limited detectable features. Compared with the approximately 670-donor mean, donors in an Asian-associated ancestry cluster had fewer N-insertions in productive TCRs, according to a later genetic analysis. HLA typing was unavailable for some donors at each locus, so association tests used only the typed subset. About 17 rarely observed V segments, including chromosome 9 orphons, were excluded from the earlier analysis of several hundred of the donors because counts were too low. The sequencing pipeline was judged likely to have produced a cluster of highly shared sequence variants as a technical artifact. Across donors, most TCR sequences were observed very rarely, whereas some public TCRs were present in many individuals. Linkage disequilibrium might explain the correlated functional status among segregating V segments, but an unknown experimental factor could not be excluded.

Recombination joined TRBV19 with TRBJ2-3; TRBD1 is perhaps the D gene, given 5 matching bases. The sample was PBMCs. This receptor was taken from a female donor in good health and CMV-seropositive. The DNA is TGTGCCAGTAGGAAGGCCCGACAGACCACAGATACGCAGTATTTT. Protein translation: CASRKARQTTDTQYF.